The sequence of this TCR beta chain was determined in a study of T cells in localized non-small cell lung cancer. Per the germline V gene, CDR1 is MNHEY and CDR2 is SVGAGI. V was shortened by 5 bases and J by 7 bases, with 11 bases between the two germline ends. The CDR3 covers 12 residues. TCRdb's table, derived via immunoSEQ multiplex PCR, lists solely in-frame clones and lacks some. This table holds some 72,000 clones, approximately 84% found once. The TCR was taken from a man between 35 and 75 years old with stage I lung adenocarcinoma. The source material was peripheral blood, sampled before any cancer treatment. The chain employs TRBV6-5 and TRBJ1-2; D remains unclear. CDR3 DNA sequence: TGTGCCAGCAGTGCCACTAAGCGTGGCTACACCTTC. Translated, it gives CASSATKRGYTF.